What follows describes a single TCR beta chain. The antigen is undetermined. The data stem from a study of T cell repertoires in cytomegalovirus infection. Overall study: Evidence of both CMV infection and a matching HLA type came from public TCR beta signatures.

Each CDR3 protein gets one entry after TCRdb re-called the reads with MiXCR. The profile covers about 190,000 distinct CDR3 sequences, with about 30% appearing a single time and about 31% taken by the ten largest. The CDR3 has 16 residues. With 0 bases removed from V and 6 bases from J, the gap between germline ends came to 12 bases. Germline CDR1 reads MNHNS; CDR2 reads SASEGT. General observations from the study: Ex vivo responses were dominated by HLA-C-restricted CMV-specific TCR beta clonotypes.

The chain links TRBV6-1 to TRBJ1-6; D unresolved. Sequencing used PBMCs. This TCR came from a human donor in good health (CMV status not recorded). Some clones in this sample may be carry-over from other donors' samples. CDR3 sequence reads: CASSEAEGSANSPLHF. CDR3 nucleotides: TGTGCCAGCAGTGAAGCGGAGGGCTCGGCTAATTCACCCCTCCACTTT.